The 5 T cell receptor beta chains below come from one sample, sequenced in a study of shared clonotypes between healthy human individuals. This table comes from immunoSEQ multiplex PCR, and its TCRdb copy is limited to in-frame clones, with some not included. The table includes approximately 810,000 clones, 92% detected once. Naive CD8 populations comprised CD45RO-negative cells positively selected for CCR7, excluding terminally differentiated effector memory CD45RA+ cells. The sequencing sample was made of naive CD8+ T cells sorted from blood. Receptors were obtained from a man aged 30 to 39 in good health.

The genes are TRBV7-9 and TRBJ2-1; D is possibly TRBD2 (5 bases). With 5 bases removed from V and 7 bases from J, the gap between germline ends came to 21 bases. This CDR3 is 16 amino acids long. CDR1 SEHNR and CDR2 FQNEAQ come from the germline V gene (reference sequence). CDR3 bases: TGTGCCAGCAGCGCCCAAGGGAGTAACCACGGGAATGAGCAGTTCTTC. This codes for CASSAQGSNHGNEQFF.

The chain has TRBV29-1 and TRBJ2-7, with 10 nucleotides matching TRBD2. The V segment lost 6 bases and the J segment 2 bases; nucleotides outside the gene matches: 4. This CDR3 has 13 amino acids. Germline CDR1 is SQVTM and CDR2 is ANQGSEA. The CDR3 DNA reads TGCAGCGTGGAGCGGGAGGGGACCTACGAGCAGTACTTC. Protein sequence: CSVEREGTYEQYF.

The rearrangement links TRBV2 to TRBJ2-3, with D perhaps given as TRBD1 or TRBD2 (5 bases each). V was shortened by 4 bases and J by 5 bases, with 16 bases between the two germline ends. Germline V gene data show CDR1 as SNHLY and CDR2 as FYNNEI. The CDR3 covers 15 residues. As DNA, the CDR3 is TGTGCCAGCAGTGGGTTGACGGGACCGGGAGATACGCAGTATTTT. Protein: CASSGLTGPGDTQYF.

A single count supports this clone. The chain joins TRBV7-9 to TRBJ1-2, with TRBD1 as a possible D gene (6 bases). V lost 4 bases to trimming and J lost 8 bases, with 8 bases between them. CDR3 length equals 11 residues. The V gene's germline CDR1 is SEHNR and CDR2 FQNEAQ (reference sequence). CDR3 protein: CASSWGQGYTF. CDR3 DNA: TGTGCCAGCAGCTGGGGGCAGGGCTACACCTTC.

The chain recombines TRBV7-7 with TRBJ2-5; D perhaps matches TRBD2 (5 bases). The CDR3 runs 16 residues. V lost 5 bases and J 5 bases, leaving 21 bases between the germline ends. Germline V lookup: CDR1 SSHAT, CDR2 FNYEAQ (reference sequence). The CDR3 sequence: CASSIGRGLTRETQYF. The CDR3 coding sequence is TGTGCCAGCAGCATCGGACGGGGTCTTACCAGGGAGACCCAGTACTTC.